Here is one T cell receptor beta chain with its context. The sample is drawn from a study of T cell changes during pregnancy in multiple sclerosis. The table came from immunoSEQ multiplex PCR; TCRdb's copy has only in-frame clones and leaves some out. The table has around 56,000 clones, 80% to 95% seen once. This receptor was taken from a female donor in good health, enrolled as a control in a pregnancy study. Sequences were derived from peripheral blood, sampled in the third trimester of pregnancy.

As DNA, the CDR3 is TGTGCCAGCAGTTACTCAGGGGGACAGGGGGACGGCTACACCTTC. It translates to CASSYSGGQGDGYTF. The rearrangement uses TRBV6-5 and TRBJ1-2; 11 positions agree with TRBD1. This CDR3 is built from 15 residues. J lost 8 bases, V lost 0 bases, and 5 bases had no gene match. Germline assignment: CDR1 MNHEY and CDR2 SVGAGI.